The rows below give T cell receptor beta chains drawn from one sample of a study of neurological immune-mediated disorders. TCRdb reprocessed the 5' RACE reads with MiXCR, giving one entry per CDR3 protein. Among over 35,000 distinct CDR3 sequences listed, approximately 11% were seen once. The sequenced sample was PBMCs. These receptors came from a female donor in good health. Both conserved end residues are part of each CDR3. The D gene is left open where the match is weak. Clone size, where shown, is once, few, many, or a class for clones that have expanded.

d_call	clone_size	v_call	j_call	cdr3_nt	cdr3_aa
NA	NA	TRBV12-3/TRBV12-4	TRBJ1-2	TGTGCCAGCAACGTGCTTGGGGCTGTCTATGGCTACACCTTC	CASNVLGAVYGYTF
TRBD1	many	TRBV5-1	TRBJ2-5	TGCGCCAGCAGAATAGGAACAGGGGGCATGGAGACCCAGTACTTC	CASRIGTGGMETQYF
NA	many	TRBV5-1	TRBJ2-7	TGCGCCAGCAGCTTGGAACAGGCTTACGAGCAGTACTTC	CASSLEQAYEQYF
NA	many	TRBV7-2	TRBJ1-2	TGTGCCAGCAGCTTAACTAATCGGGGCCACACCTTC	CASSLTNRGHTF
NA	many	TRBV9	TRBJ1-1	TGTGCCAGCAGCGCTAGACAGGCTAACACTGAAGCTTTCTTT	CASSARQANTEAFF
NA	many	TRBV18	TRBJ2-1	TGTGCCAGCTCACCACGGGGGGAGTACAATGAGCAGTTCTTC	CASSPRGEYNEQFF
TRBD1	many	TRBV6-5	TRBJ1-5	TGTGCCACCCGACAGGGAGATCAGCCCCAGCATTTT	CATRQGDQPQHF
TRBD1	many	TRBV5-1	TRBJ1-3	TGCGCCAGCAGCTTGGAGGGGGCGGCTGGAAACACCATATATTTT	CASSLEGAAGNTIYF
NA	many	TRBV18	TRBJ2-7	TGTGCCAGCTCATCTGCCGGAGCCTACGAGCAGTACTTC	CASSSAGAYEQYF
NA	many	TRBV5-1	TRBJ2-6	TGCGCCAGCAGCTTAAACCCCCCCGTAGGTGGGGCCAACGTCCTGACTTTC	CASSLNPPVGGANVLTF
NA	many	TRBV11-3	TRBJ2-3	TGTGCCAGCAGCCTGACTAGTAGCACAGATACGCAGTATTTT	CASSLTSSTDTQYF
TRBD1	many	TRBV20-1	TRBJ1-2	TGCAGTGCTACTACAGACAGGGTGAGCGGCTACACCTTC	CSATTDRVSGYTF
NA	many	TRBV5-1	TRBJ1-3	TGCGCCAGCAGCTTGCAGGGGCAGAGCTCTGGAAACACCATATATTTT	CASSLQGQSSGNTIYF
TRBD2	many	TRBV5-1	TRBJ2-1	TGCGCCAGCAGCTTGACTAGCGGGAGGGCCAATGAGCAGTTCTTC	CASSLTSGRANEQFF
NA	many	TRBV7-9	TRBJ2-7	TGTGCCAGCAGCCACCGAGAGGCAACGCAGTACTTC	CASSHREATQYF
NA	NA	TRBV30	TRBJ1-1	TGTGCCTGGACCCTGGGAGGGTTTGGCACTGAAGCTTTCTTT	CAWTLGGFGTEAFF
NA	many	TRBV12-1	TRBJ1-1	TGTGCCAGCAGCTTTGATTTAACAGGCGTCAGGGGGGCGGAAGCTTTCTTT	CASSFDLTGVRGAEAFF
TRBD1	many	TRBV10-2	TRBJ2-7	TGCGCCAGCAGTACACAGGGGCGAAGGAACGAGCAGTACTTC	CASSTQGRRNEQYF
NA	many	TRBV12-3/TRBV12-4	TRBJ1-5	TGTGCCAGCAGTTTAGTATTCCTGGGCAATCAGCCCCAGCATTTT	CASSLVFLGNQPQHF
TRBD1	many	TRBV5-1	TRBJ2-7	TGCGCCAGCAGCTTGGTGGGGACAGGTTCGGGAGAGCAGTACTTC	CASSLVGTGSGEQYF
TRBD1	NA	TRBV29-1	TRBJ2-2	TGCAGCGTTGAGGGGAAGGGGACAGGGTTTCTGGGGGAGCTGTTTTTT	CSVEGKGTGFLGELFF
NA	many	TRBV7-8	TRBJ2-3	TGTGCCAGCAGCTCGAGGGATACGCAGTATTTT	CASSSRDTQYF
NA	many	TRBV5-1	TRBJ2-3	TGCGCCAGCAGCCGAAGGGCGGCGGACAGCACAGATACGCAGTATTTT	CASSRRAADSTDTQYF
NA	many	TRBV7-9	TRBJ2-7	TGTGCCAGCAGCTTAGCGGGGCCCGACGAGCAGTACTTC	CASSLAGPDEQYF
NA	many	TRBV27	TRBJ1-1	TGTGCCAGCATTGTTAACACTGAAGCTTTCTTT	CASIVNTEAFF
NA	many	TRBV20-1	TRBJ2-1	TGCAGTGCTAAGGACTTAAATGAGCAGTTCTTC	CSAKDLNEQFF
NA	many	TRBV12-3/TRBV12-4	TRBJ2-3	TGTGCCGCCCCCCCCGGGCCGGGGGATCCCACAGATACGCAGTATTTT	CAAPPGPGDPTDTQYF
TRBD1	many	TRBV20-1	TRBJ2-7	TGCAGTGCTGTCGGACAGGACTACGAGCAGTACTTC	CSAVGQDYEQYF
TRBD1	many	TRBV14	TRBJ1-3	TGTGCCAGCAGCCCGGGACAGGGGGCTGGAAACACCATATATTTT	CASSPGQGAGNTIYF
TRBD1	many	TRBV24-1	TRBJ1-2	TGTGCCACCAGTGAAAACTCGGGACAGGCGAGCTCCTACACCTTC	CATSENSGQASSYTF
TRBD1	many	TRBV5-1	TRBJ2-1	TGCGCCAGCAGCCACCGACAGGGTCCCTCGGTTATGAAGCAGTTCTTC	CASSHRQGPSVMKQFF
TRBD1	few	TRBV20-1	TRBJ1-1	TGCAGTGCCAAGACAGGGATGAACACTGAAGCTTTCTTT	CSAKTGMNTEAFF
NA	many	TRBV30	TRBJ1-5	TGTGCCTGGAGTGTACGAGGGGATCAGCCCCAGCATTTT	CAWSVRGDQPQHF
NA	many	TRBV29-1	TRBJ2-5	TGCAGCGTCCTGAAACCGGGCTCCCGGGAGACCCAGTACTTC	CSVLKPGSRETQYF
TRBD1	many	TRBV20-1	TRBJ1-1	TGCAGTGCTGGACAGGTCTCGAACACTGAAGCTTTCTTT	CSAGQVSNTEAFF
TRBD1	many	TRBV19	TRBJ2-1	TGTGCCAGTAGCGGACAGGGTCTCTCCTACAATGAGCAGTTCTTC	CASSGQGLSYNEQFF
TRBD2	NA	TRBV5-1	TRBJ2-2	TGCGCCAGCAGCTTGGCAGGACTAGCGGGGGCGGGGACCGGGGAGCTGTTTTTT	CASSLAGLAGAGTGELFF